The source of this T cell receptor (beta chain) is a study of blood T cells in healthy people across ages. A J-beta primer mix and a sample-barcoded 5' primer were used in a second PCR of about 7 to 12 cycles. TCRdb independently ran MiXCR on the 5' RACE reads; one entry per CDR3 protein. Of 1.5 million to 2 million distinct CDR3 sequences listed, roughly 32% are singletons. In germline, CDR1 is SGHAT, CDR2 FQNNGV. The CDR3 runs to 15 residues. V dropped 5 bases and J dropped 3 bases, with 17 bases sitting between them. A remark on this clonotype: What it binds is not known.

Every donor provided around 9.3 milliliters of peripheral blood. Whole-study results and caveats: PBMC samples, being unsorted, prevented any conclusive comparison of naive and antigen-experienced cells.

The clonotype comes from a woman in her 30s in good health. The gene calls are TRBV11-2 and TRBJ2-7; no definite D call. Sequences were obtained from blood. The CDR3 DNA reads TGTGCCAGCAGCCCCAGTTCCTCGTCCCTCTACGAGCAGTACTTC. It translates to CASSPSSSSLYEQYF.